One sample yielded the 29 T cell receptor beta chains listed below, sequenced in a study of early T cells in non-severe SARS-CoV-2 infection. MiXCR, applied by TCRdb to the 5' RACE reads, yields one record per CDR3 protein. The table shows 80,000 to 100,000 distinct CDR3 sequences, with around 15% occurring only once. What was sequenced was whole blood. Every receptor here comes from an adult who was a healthcare worker with PCR-confirmed SARS-CoV-2 infection or an uninfected control (not recorded which).

In its sample, this clonotype was seen a few times. Here the CDR3 DNA reads TGCAGCGTTCGGACAGGGCAGGACACCGGGGAGCTGTTTTTT. Translated: CSVRTGQDTGELFF. The chain recombines TRBV29-1 with TRBJ2-2, with 8 bases aligning to TRBD1. Germline V gives CDR1 SQVTM, CDR2 ANQGSEA. V was pared by 5 bases and J by 3 bases, with 5 bases of the junction left unmatched. This CDR3 region has 14 residues.

In this sample, this clonotype turned up many times. This chain uses TRBV4-1 with TRBJ1-1, with 7 bases lining up with TRBD1. V shed 3 bases and J 2 bases; nucleotides not matched to a gene: 9. The CDR3 has 16 residues. In germline, CDR1 is MGHRA, CDR2 YSYEKL. The CDR3 loop reads CASSHPRGQANTEAFF. The CDR3 DNA is TGCGCCAGCAGCCACCCCCGCGGACAGGCCAACACTGAAGCTTTCTTT.

V gene TRBV7-2 combines with J gene TRBJ2-3; 10 bases match TRBD2. Germline CDR1 is SGHTA and CDR2 is FQGNSA. The CDR3 covers 16 residues. Losses at the gene ends were 3 bases for V and 1 base for J; bases not matched to a gene: 4. CDR3: CASSLGGLAGTDTQYF. The CDR3 DNA follows: TGTGCCAGCAGCTTGGGCGGACTAGCGGGCACAGATACGCAGTATTTT.

There are a few counts of this clonotype. The CDR3 loop reads CASSLGGSELGNEQYF. CDR3 nucleotides: TGCGCCAGCAGCTTGGGGGGATCCGAACTTGGGAACGAGCAGTACTTC. This sequence joins TRBV5-1 and TRBJ2-7; D uncertain. The CDR3 is 16 amino acids. V was shortened by 0 bases and J by 5 bases, with 18 bases between the two germline ends. The germline gives CDR1 SGHRS, CDR2 YFSETQ. The whole variable domain, filled in from reference TRBV5-1 and TRBJ2-7, reads KAGVTQTPRYLIKTRGQQVTLSCSPISGHRSVSWYQQTPGQGLQFLFEYFSETQRNKGNFPGRFSGRQFSNSRSEMNVSTLELGDSALYLCASSLGGSELGNEQYFGPGTRLTVT.

The sample holds a few counts of this clonotype. J is TRBJ1-6 and V is TRBV6-4, with D hard to call. The CDR3 runs 15 residues. Germline CDR1 reads MRHNA; CDR2 reads SNTAGT. The germline V and J ends were trimmed by 3 bases and 7 bases, with 13 bases remaining between them. This CDR3 reads CASSEKDSENSPLHF. For the CDR3, the DNA is TGTGCCAGCAGTGAAAAGGATTCGGAGAATTCACCCCTCCACTTT.

The chain has TRBV6-5 and TRBJ1-1, with TRBD1 matching 8 bases. CDR3 length: 14 residues. Looked up from germline, CDR1 is MNHEY and CDR2 is SVGAGI. After removal of 6 bases from V and 3 bases from J, the junction contained 6 bases not matched to a gene. CDR3 coding DNA: TGTGCCAGCAGCCCCGGACAGGGCTACACTGAAGCTTTCTTT. It yields the protein CASSPGQGYTEAFF.

Only a few counts were recorded for this clonotype. The J gene is TRBJ2-3, the V gene TRBV5-1; a possible D gene is TRBD1 (5 bases). Germline lookup yields CDR1 SGHRS and CDR2 YFSETQ. The CDR3 is 15 residues long. The V end was cut by 2 bases, the J end by 1 base, with 11 bases between. The CDR3, as DNA: TGCGCCAGCAGCTTCCCTACGACAGGCACAGATACGCAGTATTTT. It translates to CASSFPTTGTDTQYF.

In its sample, this clonotype was seen a few times. J is TRBJ2-3 and V is TRBV14; D remains ambiguous. V dropped 3 bases and J dropped 3 bases, with 7 bases sitting between them. The CDR3 is 13 amino acids. Germline loops: CDR1 SGHDN, CDR2 FVKESK. The CDR3 sequence: CASSHRSTDTQYF. CDR3 in DNA: TGTGCCAGCAGCCACCGGTCGACAGATACGCAGTATTTT.

This clonotype showed up many times. The rearrangement links TRBV14 to TRBJ1-2, with D perhaps TRBD1 (5 bases). Trimming shortened V by 6 bases and J by 5 bases, and 13 bases separated the two germline ends. From germline, CDR1 is SGHDN and CDR2 FVKESK. The CDR3 has 13 amino acids. The CDR3 DNA is TGTGCCAGCAGTCCCGGGACGAGTTATGGCTACACCTTC. Translated: CASSPGTSYGYTF.

This clonotype was picked up many times. V and J are TRBV27 and TRBJ1-1; D unresolved. Trimming left V 5 bases short and J 1 base short, with 8 bases between. CDR3 length: 13 amino acids. In germline, CDR1 is MNHEY, CDR2 SMNVEV (reference sequence). CDR3 nucleotides: TGTGCCAGCAGTGTCCGGGCGAACACTGAAGCTTTCTTT. This codes for CASSVRANTEAFF.

V and J are TRBV6-5 and TRBJ2-7, with TRBD2 as a possible D gene (5 bases). Trimming left V 7 bases short and J 0 bases short, with 16 bases between. CDR3 length: 15 amino acids. Germline V gene lookup returns CDR1 MNHEY and CDR2 SVGAGI. The CDR3 DNA reads TGTGCCAGCACCGCACGGAGGCAGGCCTCCTACGAGCAGTACTTC. Protein: CASTARRQASYEQYF.

The J gene is TRBJ2-7, the V gene TRBV14; 13 bases are shared with TRBD2. The CDR3 runs to 16 residues. The trim removed 3 bases at V and 2 bases at J, leaving 4 bases unmatched. Germline values: CDR1 SGHDN, CDR2 FVKESK. The CDR3 DNA follows: TGTGCCAGCAGCCATGGACTAGCGGGAGACACCTACGAGCAGTACTTC. Translating it yields CASSHGLAGDTYEQYF.

In its sample, this clonotype was seen a few times. The rearrangement uses TRBV4-1 and TRBJ2-1, with D hard to call. With 3 bases removed from V and 0 bases from J, the gap between germline ends came to 12 bases. The CDR3 runs to 16 residues. Per germline, CDR1 MGHRA and CDR2 YSYEKL. The CDR3: CASSHPGAGSYNEQFF. For the CDR3, the DNA is TGCGCCAGCAGCCACCCAGGCGCTGGCTCCTACAATGAGCAGTTCTTC.

The rearrangement uses TRBV7-9 and TRBJ2-2, with unresolved D. The CDR3 extends over 12 amino acids. V was trimmed by 7 bases and J by 5 bases, leaving 8 bases between them. Germline V lookup: CDR1 SEHNR, CDR2 FQNEAQ (reference sequence). The CDR3 is CASTLETGELFF. The CDR3 bases are TGTGCCAGCACCCTGGAGACCGGGGAGCTGTTTTTT.

This clonotype was picked up a small number of times. This chain joins TRBV7-8 and TRBJ2-7; 9 bases agree with TRBD1. Germline CDR1 SGHVS, CDR2 FQNEAQ. This CDR3 has 16 residues. V dropped 5 bases and J dropped 0; count of bases not matched to a gene: 8. CDR3 sequence: CASSQGGTGTSYEQYF. CDR3 DNA: TGTGCCAGCAGCCAGGGAGGGACAGGGACCTCCTACGAGCAGTACTTC.

This clonotype was detected a few times. The chain joins TRBV10-3 to TRBJ1-5; 7 bases match TRBD1. The V and J ends lost 8 bases and 0 bases, in that order; junction bases with no gene match: 4. The CDR3 length is 14 residues. The germline CDR1 and CDR2 sequences are ENHRY and SYGVKD. In DNA form, the CDR3 reads TGTGCCATCGGGGGGGACAGTAGCAATCAGCCCCAGCATTTT. Translating gives CAIGGDSSNQPQHF.

In this sample, this clonotype turned up many times. The chain combines TRBV6-5 with TRBJ2-3; D assignment may be TRBD1 or TRBD2 (6 bases each). Germline assignment: CDR1 MNHEY and CDR2 SVGAGI. CDR3 length: 16 residues. The V gene lost 2 bases and the J gene lost 1 base, with 13 bases spanning the gap. CDR3 nucleotide sequence: TGTGCCAGCAGTTACCCGTCGGGGGCGGGCACAGATACGCAGTATTTT. Translation: CASSYPSGAGTDTQYF.

The chain uses TRBV5-1 and TRBJ2-7, with TRBD1 as a possible D gene (5 bases). Trimming pared 1 base from V and 2 bases from J, leaving 13 bases between. From germline, CDR1 is SGHRS and CDR2 YFSETQ. This CDR3 comprises 15 residues. The CDR3 DNA follows: TGCGCCAGCAGCTTGTTAGACAGTCAAACCTACGAGCAGTACTTC. Translating gives CASSLLDSQTYEQYF.

This clonotype was counted at least ten times. The J gene is TRBJ2-1, the V gene TRBV10-3; 7 bases map to TRBD2. The CDR3 runs to 16 residues. CDR1 and CDR2 from the germline V gene are ENHRY and SYGVKD. Trimming at V came to 0 bases and at J to 6 bases, leaving 8 bases not matched to a gene. CDR3 sequence: CAISESETGTTNEQFF. CDR3 nucleotide sequence: TGTGCCATCAGTGAGTCCGAAACCGGGACTACCAATGAGCAGTTCTTC.

This clonotype is medium-sized by share. This chain links TRBV28 with TRBJ2-1, with 8 bases aligning to TRBD2. V was pared by 6 bases and J by 2 bases, with 12 bases of the junction left unmatched. The germline CDR1 and CDR2 sequences are MDHEN and SYDVKM. The CDR3 consists of 17 residues. The CDR3 is CASRHELAVGPYNEQFF. CDR3 nucleotide sequence: TGTGCCAGCAGGCATGAACTAGCGGTCGGACCCTACAATGAGCAGTTCTTC.

The chain employs TRBV29-1 and TRBJ1-2; D is possibly TRBD1 (6 bases). The CDR3 length is 14 residues. The V end lost 7 bases, the J end lost 0 bases, and 15 bases lay between the germline ends. Germline lookup yields CDR1 SQVTM and CDR2 ANQGSEA. The CDR3 nucleotides read TGCAGCGCACCAACAGGGCCCCCTAACTATGGCTACACCTTC. It specifies CSAPTGPPNYGYTF. The full variable domain, in which reference TRBV29-1 and TRBJ1-2 provide the parts outside the CDR3, is SAVISQKPSRDICQRGTSLTIQCQVDSQVTMMFWYRQQPGQSLTLIATANQGSEATYESGFVIDKFPISRPNLTFSTLTVSNMSPEDSSIYLCSAPTGPPNYGYTFGSGTRLTVV.

This clonotype was counted only a few times. CDR3 sequence (DNA): TGCAGTGCTGCTATTAGGACCGGGCATGAGCAGTTCTTC. Its translation: CSAAIRTGHEQFF. The V gene is TRBV20-1, the J gene TRBJ2-1, with no clear D. The V gene's germline CDR1 is DFQATT and CDR2 SNEGSKA (reference sequence). This CDR3 is 13 amino acids long. The V end lost 5 bases, the J end lost 8 bases, and 16 bases lay between the germline ends.

The chain joins TRBV18 to TRBJ1-5; no clear D gene. Deletions cut 3 bases from V and 0 bases from J, with 12 bases between. The CDR3 extends over 16 amino acids. Germline assignment: CDR1 KGHSH and CDR2 LQKENI. The CDR3: CASSPTVRNSNQPQHF. CDR3 coding DNA: TGTGCCAGCTCACCGACCGTGCGTAATAGCAATCAGCCCCAGCATTTT.

This rearrangement joins TRBV28 to TRBJ1-4; 7 bases are a match to TRBD1. The CDR3 is 12 amino acids. The junction had 1 base not matched to a gene; V was cut back by 10 bases and J by 2 bases. The germline V gene has CDR1 MDHEN and CDR2 SYDVKM. The CDR3 nucleotides read TGTGCCACGACAGGGACTAATGAAAAACTGTTTTTT. It yields the protein CATTGTNEKLFF.

This clonotype appeared many times. The J gene is TRBJ2-3, the V gene TRBV20-1, with 7 bases lining up with TRBD2. V was clipped by 4 bases and J by 0 bases; unmatched bases: 7. The CDR3 runs 15 residues. The V gene's germline CDR1 is DFQATT and CDR2 SNEGSKA (reference sequence). The CDR3 DNA reads as TGCAGTGCTAAGAGCGGGGCGAGGAGCACAGATACGCAGTATTTT. It is translated as CSAKSGARSTDTQYF.

This chain joins TRBV11-2 and TRBJ2-1, with TRBD2 matching over 11 bases. J lost 10 bases, V lost 4 bases, and 9 bases had no gene match. Germline CDR1 is SGHAT and CDR2 is FQNNGV. CDR3 size: 15 residues. The CDR3 protein is CASSYPGTSGTEQFF. CDR3 coding DNA: TGTGCCAGCAGCTACCCCGGGACTAGCGGTACAGAGCAGTTCTTC.

This clonotype has at least ten counts. The rearrangement joins TRBV7-9 to TRBJ2-2; no clear D. V was pared by 5 bases and J by 4 bases, with 11 bases between. The CDR3 contains 14 residues. CDR1 is SEHNR and CDR2 is FQNEAQ in the germline V gene (reference sequence). The CDR3 coding sequence is TGTGCCAGCAGCCCCAAGGGCGGCACCGGGGAGCTGTTTTTT. This gives the protein CASSPKGGTGELFF.

To note about this clonotype: One junction end disagrees with the germline gene, perhaps due to a read error. The chain is built from TRBV18 and TRBJ2-1; TRBD2 matches at 11 bases. The CDR3 runs to 16 residues. Per germline, CDR1 KGHSH and CDR2 LQKENI. The CDR3: CASSRSGLAGYDEQFF. CDR3 in DNA: TGTGCCAGCTCACGTTCTGGACTAGCGGGCTACGATGAGCAGTTCTTC.

In its sample, this clonotype was seen many times. This chain connects TRBV7-9 to TRBJ1-1; 7 nucleotides line up with TRBD1. This CDR3 is 15 amino acids long. V was clipped by 1 base and J by 5 bases; unmatched bases: 7. Germline values: CDR1 SEHNR, CDR2 FQNEAQ (reference sequence). The CDR3: CASSLGGTVVTEAFF. The CDR3 coding sequence is TGTGCCAGCAGCTTAGGCGGGACAGTTGTAACTGAAGCTTTCTTT.